What follows is one TCR beta chain and its context. The antigen is not known. It was from PBMCs that CD4+ and CD8+ T cells were sorted. These data come from a study of CD8+ T cells in alopecia areata. Points from the study as a whole: Scalp sample sequencing also detects resident alphabeta T cells of normal skin. Patients shared TCRs less clearly than mice did, possibly for HLA-related reasons. Higher clonality was seen in lesional scalp than in normal scalp, especially in alopecia totalis/universalis.

Reverse transcription of extracted RNA yielded cDNA, which provided the sequencing template. The method was immunoSEQ multiplex PCR; TCRdb's version includes in-frame clones alone and lacks a portion of them. The sample holds 90,000 to 120,000 clones, roughly 64% seen once. Trimming removed 4 bases from V and 4 bases from J, with 4 bases in between. From germline, CDR1 is DFQATT and CDR2 SNEGSKA (reference sequence). The CDR3 has 11 residues. The sequenced material came from CD8+ T cells sorted from blood. The chain has TRBV20-1 and TRBJ2-2, with D uncertain. This receptor was obtained from a human donor in good health. CDR3 loop: CSAKFTGELFF. CDR3 bases: TGCAGTGCTAAATTCACCGGGGAGCTGTTTTTT.